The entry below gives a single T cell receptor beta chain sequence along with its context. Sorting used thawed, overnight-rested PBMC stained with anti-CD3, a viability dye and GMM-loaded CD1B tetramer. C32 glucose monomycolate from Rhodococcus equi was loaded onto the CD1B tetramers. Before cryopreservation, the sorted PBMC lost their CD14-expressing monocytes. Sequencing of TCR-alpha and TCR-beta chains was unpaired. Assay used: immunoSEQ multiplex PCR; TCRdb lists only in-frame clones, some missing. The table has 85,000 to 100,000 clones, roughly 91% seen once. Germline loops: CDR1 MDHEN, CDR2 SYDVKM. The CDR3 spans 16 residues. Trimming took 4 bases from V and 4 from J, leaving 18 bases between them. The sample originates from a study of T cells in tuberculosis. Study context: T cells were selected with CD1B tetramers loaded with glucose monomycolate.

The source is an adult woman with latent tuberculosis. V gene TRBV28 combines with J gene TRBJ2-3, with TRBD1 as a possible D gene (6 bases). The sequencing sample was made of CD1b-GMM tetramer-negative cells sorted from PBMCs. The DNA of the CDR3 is TGTGCCAGCAGTTCCAAATGGGGCAGGGGACCAGATACGCAGTATTTT. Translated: CASSSKWGRGPDTQYF.